The TCR beta chain under discussion was sequenced for a study of blood T cell repertoires in COVID-19. Study context: In each case, the material was cDNA or gDNA derived from T cells, B-cell-depleted T cells, or PBMCs.

Methods used by the authors: Reference gene primers were amplified, and this amplification served to estimate nucleated cell counts. Some clones are missing from TCRdb's copy, which holds only in-frame ones; the method was immunoSEQ multiplex PCR. V, J and clone size reflect that table, while D and trimming were determined from the DNA. The table records approximately 150,000 clones, about 81% of them present only once. This TCR came from a man aged 55 to 69 with active or convalescent COVID-19. Sequencing was performed on peripheral blood.

In nucleotides, the CDR3 is TGTGCCAGTAGTACAGGGGTGGTGAACACTGAAGCTTTCTTT. It codes for CASSTGVVNTEAFF. The chain employs TRBV19 and TRBJ1-1; TRBD1 might be the D (6 bases). This CDR3 has 14 amino acids. The V gene lost 4 bases and the J gene lost 0 bases, with 9 bases spanning the gap. Germline loops: CDR1 LNHDA, CDR2 SQIVND (reference sequence).